The 15 T cell receptor beta chains presented below share a single source sample, sequenced in a study of OX40 agonist ivuxolimab in advanced cancers. Library preparation was by the immunoSEQ multiplex PCR assay. Imported from immuneACCESS, the table was reduced by TCRdb to in-frame sequences with V and J called. These copies leave out some clones; in studies compared against another copy, an unresolved V gene accounts for under half, and the cause of the remainder is not known. The sample yields over 90,000 clones; roughly 94% were counted once. The ten largest clones add up to about 0.19% of the sample. The source material was CD4+ or CD8+ T cells sorted from blood, sampled in a trial of the OX40 agonist ivuxolimab. The source of these receptors is an adult with an advanced solid tumor such as melanoma, head and neck, liver or kidney cancer.

The V call is TRBV7-9, the J call TRBJ2-1, with 11 bases aligning to TRBD2. Per germline, CDR1 SEHNR and CDR2 FQNEAQ (reference sequence). The CDR3 contains 14 residues. J was trimmed by 4 bases and V by 4 bases; bases with no gene match: 0. The CDR3, as DNA: TGTGCCAGCAGCTGGACTAGCGGGTACAATGAGCAGTTCTTC. This codes for CASSWTSGYNEQFF.

J is TRBJ1-3 and V is TRBV5-1; 9 positions agree with TRBD1. V lost 4 bases to trimming and J lost 3 bases; unmatched junction nucleotides: 5. The CDR3 runs 15 residues. Germline CDR1 SGHRS, CDR2 YFSETQ. The chain's CDR3 is CASSPQGAVGNTIYF. The CDR3 DNA reads TGCGCCAGCAGCCCACAGGGGGCCGTTGGAAACACCATATATTTT.

This clone was found once. J is TRBJ1-4 and V is TRBV4-2, with D perhaps matching TRBD1 (5 bases). The CDR3 runs to 15 residues. Germline V gives CDR1 LGHNA, CDR2 YNFKEQ. The ends were cut back, 1 base at V and 5 bases at J, with 11 bases in the middle. In DNA form, the CDR3 reads TGTGCCAGCAGCCAAGTCGAGGACAAGAATGAAAAACTGTTTTTT. This codes for CASSQVEDKNEKLFF.

The chain is built from TRBV28 and TRBJ2-7; no clear D gene. V was trimmed by 2 bases and J by 4 bases, leaving 15 bases between them. This CDR3 has 15 amino acids. Germline V CDR1 and CDR2: MDHEN, SYDVKM. CDR3 loop: CASSLGGSKTYEQYF. The CDR3 nucleotides are TGTGCCAGCAGTTTAGGTGGGTCCAAAACTTACGAGCAGTACTTC.

J is TRBJ1-2 and V is TRBV6-6; 11 bases align to TRBD1. V trimming: 4 bases; J trimming: 5 bases; junction bases outside the gene matches: 3. The length of the CDR3 is 14 residues. Germline V gene lookup returns CDR1 MNHNY and CDR2 SVGAGI (reference sequence). CDR3 bases: TGTGCCAGCAGTTTGGGACAGGGGGGGTATGGCTACACCTTC. Its protein is CASSLGQGGYGYTF.

This chain links TRBV6-5 with TRBJ2-2, with 10 nucleotides matching TRBD1. The CDR3 totals 15 residues. The V gene's germline CDR1 is MNHEY and CDR2 SVGAGI. Trimming removed 8 bases from V and 9 bases from J; junction bases left unmatched: 12. This chain's CDR3 is CASAETGGGYRELFF. The CDR3 region has the DNA TGTGCCAGCGCCGAGACAGGGGGCGGCTACCGGGAGCTGTTTTTT.

V usage is TRBV5-1 and J usage is TRBJ1-1, with D perhaps matching TRBD1 (5 bases). This CDR3 spans 15 amino acids. Trimming cost V 0 bases and J 4 bases, with 13 bases left between them. Germline assignment: CDR1 SGHRS and CDR2 YFSETQ. CDR3 amino acids: CASSLARQGGTEAFF. The CDR3 DNA reads TGCGCCAGCAGCTTGGCCAGGCAGGGCGGCACTGAAGCTTTCTTT.

The chain is built from TRBV6-6 and TRBJ1-1; D is undetermined. CDR1 MNHNY and CDR2 SVGAGI come from the germline V gene (reference sequence). This CDR3 is built from 14 residues. Between the trimmed V and J ends, which lost 2 bases and 0 bases, there was a span of 7 bases. CDR3 protein: CASSYGPMNTEAFF. The DNA of the CDR3 is TGTGCCAGCAGTTACGGTCCCATGAACACTGAAGCTTTCTTT.

V and J are TRBV10-3 and TRBJ2-3, with 10 bases aligning to TRBD2. CDR1 is ENHRY, CDR2 SYGVKD, per germline. V dropped 6 bases and J dropped 5; count of bases not matched to a gene: 8. The CDR3 is made up of 15 amino acids. CDR3 amino acids: CAISLAGVSVDTQYF. As DNA, the CDR3 is TGTGCCATCAGCCTAGCGGGAGTTTCTGTAGATACGCAGTATTTT.

The chain combines TRBV6-6 with TRBJ2-5, with D hard to call. Germline-derived CDR1 and CDR2 are MNHNY and SVGAGI (reference sequence). Trimming took off 4 bases at V and 2 bases at J, with 8 bases between the two ends. This CDR3 contains 13 residues. The CDR3 DNA reads as TGTGCCAGCAGTTTGAACAGACAAGAGACCCAGTACTTC. It translates to CASSLNRQETQYF.

About this clone: The junction shows a germline mismatch at one end, possibly a read error. V is TRBV7-3 and J is TRBJ1-1; D is ambiguous. This CDR3 has 12 amino acids. Germline V lookup: CDR1 SGHTA, CDR2 FQGTGA. The CDR3 coding sequence is TGTGCCAGCAGCATAGGCACTGTCGACACCCGTTTT. Its translation is CASSIGTVDTRF.

The rearrangement links TRBV7-2 to TRBJ2-5; 10 nucleotides line up with TRBD1. CDR1 SGHTA and CDR2 FQGNSA come from the germline V gene. The trim removed 5 bases at V and 7 bases at J, leaving 16 bases unmatched. This CDR3 spans 17 amino acids. CDR3 protein: CASSPGIGQGGKGTQYF. The DNA for the CDR3 is TGTGCCAGCAGCCCCGGGATCGGACAGGGGGGAAAGGGGACCCAGTACTTC.

The V and J genes are TRBV2 and TRBJ2-5, with TRBD2 identical over 9 bases. Germline loops: CDR1 SNHLY, CDR2 FYNNEI. This CDR3 has 15 residues. J was trimmed by 5 bases and V by 6 bases; bases with no gene match: 10. CDR3 coding DNA: TGTGCCAGCAGCCCTCCGGCGGGGGGGCAGGAGACCCAGTACTTC. It is translated as CASSPPAGGQETQYF. The variable domain in full, with the rest retrieved from reference TRBV2 and TRBJ2-5, is EPEVTQTPSHQVTQMGQEVILRCVPISNHLYFYWYRQILGQKVEFLVSFYNNEISEKSEIFDDQFSVERPDGSNFTLKIRSTKLEDSAMYFCASSPPAGGQETQYFGPGTRLLVL.

The chain carries TRBV7-9 and TRBJ1-1, with 7 bases matching TRBD1. Germline CDR1 is SEHNR and CDR2 is FQNEAQ (reference sequence). After removal of 4 bases from V and 2 bases from J, the junction contained 10 bases not matched to a gene. This CDR3 region has 16 residues. CDR3 region: CASSYPAGTVNTEAFF. The CDR3 nucleotides read TGTGCCAGCAGCTATCCGGCCGGGACAGTCAACACTGAAGCTTTCTTT.

The chain is built from TRBV5-4 and TRBJ2-4; D is perhaps TRBD2 (5 bases). V was clipped by 0 bases and J by 2 bases, with 6 bases between them. The CDR3 is 14 residues long. The germline V gene has CDR1 SGHNT and CDR2 YYREEE (reference sequence). CDR3 region: CASSLGETKNIQYF. In nucleotides, the CDR3 is TGTGCCAGCAGCTTGGGGGAGACCAAAAACATTCAGTACTTC.